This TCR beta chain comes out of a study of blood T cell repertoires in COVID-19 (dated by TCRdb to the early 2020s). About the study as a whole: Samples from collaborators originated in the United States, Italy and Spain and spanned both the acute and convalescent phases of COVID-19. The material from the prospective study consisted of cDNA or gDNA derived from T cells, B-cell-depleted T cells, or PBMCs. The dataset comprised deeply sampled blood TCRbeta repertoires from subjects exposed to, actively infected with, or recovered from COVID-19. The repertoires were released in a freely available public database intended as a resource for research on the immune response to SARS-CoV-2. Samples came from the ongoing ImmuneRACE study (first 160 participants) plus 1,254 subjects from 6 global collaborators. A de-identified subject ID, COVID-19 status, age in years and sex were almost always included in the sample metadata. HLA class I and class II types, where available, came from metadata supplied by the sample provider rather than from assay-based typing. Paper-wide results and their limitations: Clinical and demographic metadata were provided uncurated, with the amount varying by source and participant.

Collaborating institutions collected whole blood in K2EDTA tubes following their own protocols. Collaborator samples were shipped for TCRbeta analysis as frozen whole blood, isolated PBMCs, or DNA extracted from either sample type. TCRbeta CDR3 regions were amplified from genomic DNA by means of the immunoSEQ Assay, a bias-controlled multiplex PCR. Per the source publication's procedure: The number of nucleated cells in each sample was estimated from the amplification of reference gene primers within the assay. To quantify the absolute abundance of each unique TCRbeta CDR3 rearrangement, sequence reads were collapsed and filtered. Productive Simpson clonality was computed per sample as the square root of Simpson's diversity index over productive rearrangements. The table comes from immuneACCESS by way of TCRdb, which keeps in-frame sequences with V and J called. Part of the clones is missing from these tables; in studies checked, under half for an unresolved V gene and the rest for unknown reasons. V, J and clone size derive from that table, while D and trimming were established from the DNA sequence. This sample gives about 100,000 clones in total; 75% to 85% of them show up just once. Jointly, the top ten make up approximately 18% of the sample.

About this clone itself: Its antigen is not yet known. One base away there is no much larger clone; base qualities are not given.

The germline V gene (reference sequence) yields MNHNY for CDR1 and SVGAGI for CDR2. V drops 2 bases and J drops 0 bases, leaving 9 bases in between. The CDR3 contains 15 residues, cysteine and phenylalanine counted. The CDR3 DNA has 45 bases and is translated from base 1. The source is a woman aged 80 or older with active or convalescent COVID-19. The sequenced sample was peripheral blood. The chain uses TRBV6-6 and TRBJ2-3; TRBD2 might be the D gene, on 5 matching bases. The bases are TGTGCCAGCAGTTACCCCCGGACTAGCACAGATACGCAGTATTTT. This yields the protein CASSYPRTSTDTQYF.